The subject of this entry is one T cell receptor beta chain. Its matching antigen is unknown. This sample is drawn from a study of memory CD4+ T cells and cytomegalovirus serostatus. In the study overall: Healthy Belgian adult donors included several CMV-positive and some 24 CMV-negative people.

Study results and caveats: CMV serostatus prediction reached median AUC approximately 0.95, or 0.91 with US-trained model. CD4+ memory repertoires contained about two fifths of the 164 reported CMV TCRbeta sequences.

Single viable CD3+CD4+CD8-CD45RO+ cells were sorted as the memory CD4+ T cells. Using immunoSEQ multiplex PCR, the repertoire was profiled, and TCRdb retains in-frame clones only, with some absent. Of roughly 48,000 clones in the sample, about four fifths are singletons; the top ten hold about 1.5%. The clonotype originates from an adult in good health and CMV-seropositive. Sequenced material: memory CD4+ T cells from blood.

CDR3 residues: CASSRNSPYGYTF. CDR3 nucleotides: TGTGCCAGCTCACGAAACAGCCCCTATGGCTACACCTTC. This chain connects TRBV18 to TRBJ1-2; D uncertain. The V end was cut by 4 bases, the J end by 4 bases, with 10 bases between. The CDR3 length is 13 residues. Germline CDR1 reads KGHSH; CDR2 reads LQKENI.